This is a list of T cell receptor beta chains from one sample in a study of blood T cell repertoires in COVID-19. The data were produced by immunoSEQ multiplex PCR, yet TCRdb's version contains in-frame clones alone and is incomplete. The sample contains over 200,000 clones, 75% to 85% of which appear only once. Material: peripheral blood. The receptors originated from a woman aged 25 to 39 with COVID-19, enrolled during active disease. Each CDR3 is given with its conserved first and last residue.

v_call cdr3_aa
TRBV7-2 CASSIYHLGGYTEAFF
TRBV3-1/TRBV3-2 CASSPSREGGEQFF
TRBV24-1 CATSDAKRGVDEQFF
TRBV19 CASSTKWDTHGYTF
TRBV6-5 CASSYLSSGANVLTF
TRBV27 CASSLSFSYEQFF
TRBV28 CASRPTGRTGELFF
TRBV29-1 CSAAHGTDTQYF
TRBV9 CASSEGGQGYEQYF
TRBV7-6 CASSGVGAVFGISYNEQFF
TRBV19 CASSILPGAEAFF
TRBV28 CASSYSFQGDSPLHF
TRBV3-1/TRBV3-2 CASSQVGVNRVNEKLFF
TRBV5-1 CASSRTSGSGMNEQYF
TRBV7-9 CASSLGTATEAFF
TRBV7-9 CASSLGGHGGYTF
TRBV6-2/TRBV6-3 CASSPPTGGGADTQYF
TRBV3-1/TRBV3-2 CASSSQGYNQPQHF
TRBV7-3 CASSLGQGDTEAFF
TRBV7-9 CASSLGSSGRREQFF
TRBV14 CASSVQGFEAFF
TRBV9 CASSRGERGLSQETQYF
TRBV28 CASSSPGLAVTKQYF
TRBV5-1 CASSLALQGDTDTQYF
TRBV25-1 CASSDTSGSYYEQYF
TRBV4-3 CASSQYRDRNEYGYTF
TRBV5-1 CASSPDIYEQYF
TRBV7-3 CASSLGPAGGNEQFF
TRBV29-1 CSVDASNRDRF
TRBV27 CASSLFRLSGYTF
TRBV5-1 CASSLGQGVSLAEAFF
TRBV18 CASSPAGTGGNYGYTF
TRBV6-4 CASSDSNTGDTDTQYF
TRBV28 CASSSVPGQEFGNTIYF
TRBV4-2 CASSYFATTAGAGNTIYF
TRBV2 CASGLGTSGGLNTGELFF
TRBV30 CAWMAGTGDEKLFF
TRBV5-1 CASSLAGEASETQYF
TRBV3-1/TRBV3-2 CASSPTGAGGETQYF
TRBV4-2 CASSQALGTSGAAQYF
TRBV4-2 CASSQGPAESYEQYF
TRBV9 CASSVGRGQGTDTQYF
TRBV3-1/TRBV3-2 CASSQEFHVSTDTQYF
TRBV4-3 CASSQGLAGNTDTQYF
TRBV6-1 CASSEDSGGWYNEQFF
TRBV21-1 CASIGPGQAYLAYEQYF
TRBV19 CASSGPRTSGHEQFF
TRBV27 CASRAAGEGGYTF
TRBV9 CASSVDSYNTEAFF
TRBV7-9 CASSYPGGNEKLFF
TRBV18 CASSHAVGLDTTTQYF
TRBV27 CATRSGLTSLDEQFF
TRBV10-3 CASTPGQINSPLHF